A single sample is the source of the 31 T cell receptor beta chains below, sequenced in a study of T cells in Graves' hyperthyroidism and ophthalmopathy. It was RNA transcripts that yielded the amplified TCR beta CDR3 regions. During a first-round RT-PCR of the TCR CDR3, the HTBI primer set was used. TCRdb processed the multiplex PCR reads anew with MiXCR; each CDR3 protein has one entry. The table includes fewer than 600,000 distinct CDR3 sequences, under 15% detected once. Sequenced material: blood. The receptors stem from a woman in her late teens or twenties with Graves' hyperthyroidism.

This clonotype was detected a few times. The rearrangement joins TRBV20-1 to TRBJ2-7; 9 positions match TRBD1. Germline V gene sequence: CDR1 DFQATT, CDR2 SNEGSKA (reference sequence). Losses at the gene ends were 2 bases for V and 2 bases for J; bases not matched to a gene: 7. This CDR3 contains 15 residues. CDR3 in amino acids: CSARPLRQGAYEQYF. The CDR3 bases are TGCAGTGCTAGACCCTTACGACAGGGGGCCTACGAGCAGTACTTC.

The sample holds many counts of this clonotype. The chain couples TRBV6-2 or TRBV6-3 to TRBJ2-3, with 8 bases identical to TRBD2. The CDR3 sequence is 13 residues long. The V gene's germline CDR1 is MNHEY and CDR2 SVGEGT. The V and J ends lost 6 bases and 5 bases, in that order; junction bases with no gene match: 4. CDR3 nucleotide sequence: TGTGCCAGCAGCCGCCGGGAGGGAGATACGCAGTATTTT. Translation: CASSRREGDTQYF.

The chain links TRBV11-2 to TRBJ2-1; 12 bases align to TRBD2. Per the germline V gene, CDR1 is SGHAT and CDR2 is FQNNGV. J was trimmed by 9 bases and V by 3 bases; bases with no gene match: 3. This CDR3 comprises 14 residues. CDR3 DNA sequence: TGTGCCAGCAGCTTGGCGGGACTAGCGGGTGAGCAGTTCTTC. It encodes CASSLAGLAGEQFF.

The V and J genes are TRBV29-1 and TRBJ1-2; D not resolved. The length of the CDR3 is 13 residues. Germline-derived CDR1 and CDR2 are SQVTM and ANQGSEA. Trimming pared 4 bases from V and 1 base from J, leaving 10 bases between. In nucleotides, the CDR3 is TGCAGCGTTGGTTCGAGGGATAACTATGGCTACACCTTC. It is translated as CSVGSRDNYGYTF.

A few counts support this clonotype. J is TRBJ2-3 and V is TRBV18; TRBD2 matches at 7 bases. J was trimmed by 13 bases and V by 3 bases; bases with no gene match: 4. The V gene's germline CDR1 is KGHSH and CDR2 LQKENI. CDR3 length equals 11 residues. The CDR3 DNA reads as TGTGCCAGCTCACCGGGGGAGGGAAAGTATTTT. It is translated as CASSPGEGKYF.

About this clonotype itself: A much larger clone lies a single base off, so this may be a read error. The CDR3 is CATSNGQFIQETQYF. CDR3 nucleotides: TGTGCCACCAGCAATGGACAGTTTATACAAGAGACCCAGTACTTC. The chain combines TRBV24-1 with TRBJ2-5, with D tentatively TRBD1 (6 bases). The CDR3 runs 15 residues. V lost 7 bases to trimming and J lost 2 bases, with 16 bases between them. Germline V CDR1 and CDR2: KGHDR, SFDVKD.

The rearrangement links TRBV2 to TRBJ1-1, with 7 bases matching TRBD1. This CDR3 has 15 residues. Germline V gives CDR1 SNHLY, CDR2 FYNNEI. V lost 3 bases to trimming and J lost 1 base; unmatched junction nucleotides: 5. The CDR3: CASSEPGQSNTEAFF. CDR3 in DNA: TGTGCCAGCAGTGAGCCGGGACAGTCGAACACTGAAGCTTTCTTT.

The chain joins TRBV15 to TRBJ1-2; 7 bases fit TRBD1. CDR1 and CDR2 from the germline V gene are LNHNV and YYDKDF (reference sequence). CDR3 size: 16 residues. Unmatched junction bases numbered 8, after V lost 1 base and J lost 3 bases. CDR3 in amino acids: CATSRGITGVDYGYTF. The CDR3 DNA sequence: TGTGCCACCAGCAGAGGTATTACAGGGGTTGACTATGGCTACACCTTC.

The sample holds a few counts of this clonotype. The CDR3 coding sequence is TGCAGCCTAGAACTAGCGGGAGGGTACACCGGGGAGCTGTTTTTT. The encoded protein is CSLELAGGYTGELFF. This sequence joins TRBV29-1 and TRBJ2-2; 13 bases align to TRBD2. Losses at the gene ends were 8 bases for V and 3 bases for J; bases not matched to a gene: 6. The CDR3 sequence is 15 residues long. Germline CDR1 SQVTM, CDR2 ANQGSEA.

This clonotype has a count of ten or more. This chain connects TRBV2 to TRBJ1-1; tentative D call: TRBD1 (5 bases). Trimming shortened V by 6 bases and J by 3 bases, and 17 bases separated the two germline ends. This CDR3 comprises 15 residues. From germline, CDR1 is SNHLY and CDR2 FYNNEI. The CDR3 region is CASSGLGPSDTEAFF. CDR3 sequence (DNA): TGTGCCAGCAGCGGACTGGGACCTTCAGACACTGAAGCTTTCTTT.

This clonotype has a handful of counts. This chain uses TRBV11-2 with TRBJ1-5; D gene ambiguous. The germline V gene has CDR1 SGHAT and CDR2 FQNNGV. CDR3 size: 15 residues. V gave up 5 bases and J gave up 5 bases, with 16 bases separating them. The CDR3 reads CASSLNPSTDQPQHF. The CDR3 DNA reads TGTGCCAGCAGCCTGAACCCCTCTACAGATCAGCCCCAGCATTTT. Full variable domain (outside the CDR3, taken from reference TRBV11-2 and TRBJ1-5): EAGVAQSPRYKIIEKRQSVAFWCNPISGHATLYWYQQILGQGPKLLIQFQNNGVVDDSQLPKDRFSAERLKGVDSTLKIQPAKLEDSAVYLCASSLNPSTDQPQHFGDGTRLSIL.

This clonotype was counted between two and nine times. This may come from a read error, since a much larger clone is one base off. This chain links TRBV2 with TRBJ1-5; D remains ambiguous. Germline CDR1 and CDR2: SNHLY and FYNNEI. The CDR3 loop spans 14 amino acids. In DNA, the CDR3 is TGTGTCAGCAGTGTGGTCGGCAAAAATCAGCCCCAGCATTTT. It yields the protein CVSSVVGKNQPQHF.

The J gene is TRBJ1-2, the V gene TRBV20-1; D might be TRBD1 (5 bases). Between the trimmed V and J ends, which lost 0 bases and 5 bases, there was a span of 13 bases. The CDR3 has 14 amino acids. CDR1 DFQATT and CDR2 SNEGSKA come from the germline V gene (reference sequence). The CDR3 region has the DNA TGCAGTGCTAGAGATAGACAGCTCTTATATGGCTACACCTTC. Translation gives CSARDRQLLYGYTF.

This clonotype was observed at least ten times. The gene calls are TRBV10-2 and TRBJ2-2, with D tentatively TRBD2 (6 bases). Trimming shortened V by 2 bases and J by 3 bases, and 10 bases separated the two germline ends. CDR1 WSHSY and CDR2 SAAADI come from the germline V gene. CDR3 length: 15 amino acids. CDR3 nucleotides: TGCGCCAGCAGTGAGCCCCGGGACTACACCGGGGAGCTGTTTTTT. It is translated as CASSEPRDYTGELFF.

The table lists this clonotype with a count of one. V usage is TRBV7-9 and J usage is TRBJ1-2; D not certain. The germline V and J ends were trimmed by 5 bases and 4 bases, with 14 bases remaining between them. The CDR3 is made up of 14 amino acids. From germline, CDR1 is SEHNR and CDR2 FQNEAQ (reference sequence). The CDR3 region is CASSPGGSSYGYTF. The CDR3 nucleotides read TGTGCCAGCAGCCCGGGCGGTTCCTCCTATGGCTACACCTTC.

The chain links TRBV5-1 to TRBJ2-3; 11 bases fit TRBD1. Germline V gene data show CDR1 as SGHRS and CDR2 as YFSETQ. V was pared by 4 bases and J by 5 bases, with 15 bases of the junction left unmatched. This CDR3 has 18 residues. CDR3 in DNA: TGCGCCAGCAGCCTCGGACAGGGGGCGCGGGGTCCCCTAGATACGCAGTATTTT. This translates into CASSLGQGARGPLDTQYF.

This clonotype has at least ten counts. The CDR3 coding sequence is TGCAGCGTTGTAACTAGCGGGTCCCGGGAGACCCAGTACTTC. This codes for CSVVTSGSRETQYF. The V call is TRBV29-1, the J call TRBJ2-5; 9 bases line up with TRBD2. This CDR3 spans 14 amino acids. Losses at the gene ends were 4 bases for V and 5 bases for J; bases not matched to a gene: 8. Germline values: CDR1 SQVTM, CDR2 ANQGSEA.

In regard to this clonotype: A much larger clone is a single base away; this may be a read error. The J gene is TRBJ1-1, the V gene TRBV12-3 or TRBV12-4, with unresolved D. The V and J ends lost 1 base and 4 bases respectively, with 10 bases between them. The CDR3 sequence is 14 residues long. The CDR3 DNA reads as TGTGCCAGCAGTTTAGGAAGGGCTACCACTGAAGCTTTCTTT. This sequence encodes CASSLGRATTEAFF.

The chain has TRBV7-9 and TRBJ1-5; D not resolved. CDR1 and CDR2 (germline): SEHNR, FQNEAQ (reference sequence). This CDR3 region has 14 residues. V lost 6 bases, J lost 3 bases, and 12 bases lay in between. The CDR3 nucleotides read TGTGCCAGCAGTGTAGACCGAGACAATCAGCCCCAGCATTTT. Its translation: CASSVDRDNQPQHF.

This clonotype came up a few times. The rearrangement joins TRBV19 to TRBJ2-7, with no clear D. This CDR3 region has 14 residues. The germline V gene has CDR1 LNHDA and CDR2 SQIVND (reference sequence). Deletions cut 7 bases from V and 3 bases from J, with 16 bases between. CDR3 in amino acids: CASTRPPGFYEQYV. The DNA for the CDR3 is TGTGCCAGTACACGGCCGCCGGGCTTCTACGAGCAGTACGTC.

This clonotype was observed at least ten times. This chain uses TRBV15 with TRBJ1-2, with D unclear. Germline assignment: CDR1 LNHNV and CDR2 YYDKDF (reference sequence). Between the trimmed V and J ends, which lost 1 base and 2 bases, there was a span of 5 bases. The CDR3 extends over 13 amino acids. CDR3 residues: CATSRAGNYGYTF. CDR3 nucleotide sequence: TGTGCCACCAGCAGAGCCGGGAACTATGGCTACACCTTC.

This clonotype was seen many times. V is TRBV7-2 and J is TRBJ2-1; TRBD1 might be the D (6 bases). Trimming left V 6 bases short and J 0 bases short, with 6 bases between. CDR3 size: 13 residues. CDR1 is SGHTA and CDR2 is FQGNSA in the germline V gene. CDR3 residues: CASRDSSYNEQFF. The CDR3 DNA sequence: TGTGCCAGCAGGGACAGCTCCTACAATGAGCAGTTCTTC.

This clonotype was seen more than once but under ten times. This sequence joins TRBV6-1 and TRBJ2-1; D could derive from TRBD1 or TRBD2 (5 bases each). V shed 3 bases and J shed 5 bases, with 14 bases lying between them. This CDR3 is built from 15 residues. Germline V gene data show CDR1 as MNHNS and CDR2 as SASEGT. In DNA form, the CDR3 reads TGTGCCAGCAGTGAGTTGCAGGGAGCCAACAATGAGCAGTTCTTC. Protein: CASSELQGANNEQFF.

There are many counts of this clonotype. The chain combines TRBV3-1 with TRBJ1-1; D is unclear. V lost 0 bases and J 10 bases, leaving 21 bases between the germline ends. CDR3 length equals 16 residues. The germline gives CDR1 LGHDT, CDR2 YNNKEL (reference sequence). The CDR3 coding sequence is TGTGCCAGCAGCCAAGATTTACCCCAATCCGGTCTGCGAGCTTTCTTT. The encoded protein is CASSQDLPQSGLRAFF.

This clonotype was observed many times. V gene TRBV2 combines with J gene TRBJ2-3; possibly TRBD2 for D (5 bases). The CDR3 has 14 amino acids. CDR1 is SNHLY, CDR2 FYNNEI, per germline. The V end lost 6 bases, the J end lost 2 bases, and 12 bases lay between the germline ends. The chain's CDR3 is CASRDGIYTDTQYF. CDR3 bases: TGTGCCAGCAGGGACGGGATCTACACAGATACGCAGTATTTT.

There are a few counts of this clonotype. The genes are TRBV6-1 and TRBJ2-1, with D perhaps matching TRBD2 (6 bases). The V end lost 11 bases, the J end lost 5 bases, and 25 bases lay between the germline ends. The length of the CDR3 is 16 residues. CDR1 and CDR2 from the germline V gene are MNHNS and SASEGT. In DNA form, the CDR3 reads TGTGCCGCTGGAGTAGCGGAAAGGGGCAGAGACAATGAGCAGTTCTTC. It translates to CAAGVAERGRDNEQFF.

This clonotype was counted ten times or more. The CDR3 bases are TGTGCCATCAGTGCACAGAACACTGAAGCTTTCTTT. Its protein product is CAISAQNTEAFF. The chain combines TRBV10-3 with TRBJ1-1; D gene unclear. Trimming shortened V by 4 bases and J by 1 base, and 4 bases separated the two germline ends. The germline V gene has CDR1 ENHRY and CDR2 SYGVKD. The length of the CDR3 is 12 residues.

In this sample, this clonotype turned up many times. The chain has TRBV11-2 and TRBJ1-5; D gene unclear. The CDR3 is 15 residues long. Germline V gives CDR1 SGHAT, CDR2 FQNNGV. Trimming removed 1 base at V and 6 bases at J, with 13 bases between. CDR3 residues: CASSLGRRVGQPQHF. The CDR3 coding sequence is TGTGCCAGCAGCTTAGGACGGAGGGTAGGTCAGCCCCAGCATTTT. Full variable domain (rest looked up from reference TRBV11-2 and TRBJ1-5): EAGVAQSPRYKIIEKRQSVAFWCNPISGHATLYWYQQILGQGPKLLIQFQNNGVVDDSQLPKDRFSAERLKGVDSTLKIQPAKLEDSAVYLCASSLGRRVGQPQHFGDGTRLSIL.

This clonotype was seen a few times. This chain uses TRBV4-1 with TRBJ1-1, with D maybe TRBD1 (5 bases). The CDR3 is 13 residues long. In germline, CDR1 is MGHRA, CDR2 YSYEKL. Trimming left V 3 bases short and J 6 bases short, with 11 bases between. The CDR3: CASSQGMGAEAFF. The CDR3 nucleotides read TGCGCCAGCAGCCAGGGCATGGGGGCTGAAGCTTTCTTT.

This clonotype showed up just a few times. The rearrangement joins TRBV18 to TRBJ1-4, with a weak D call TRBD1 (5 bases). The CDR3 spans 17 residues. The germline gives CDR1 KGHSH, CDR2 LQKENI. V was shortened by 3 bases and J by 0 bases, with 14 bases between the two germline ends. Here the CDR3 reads CASSPRTWVATNEKLFF. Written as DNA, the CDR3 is TGTGCCAGCTCACCCCGGACATGGGTTGCAACTAATGAAAAACTGTTTTTT.

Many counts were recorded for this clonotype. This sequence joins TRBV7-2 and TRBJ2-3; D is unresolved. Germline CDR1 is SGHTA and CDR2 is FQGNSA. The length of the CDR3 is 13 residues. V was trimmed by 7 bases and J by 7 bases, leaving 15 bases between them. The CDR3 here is CASKGVRFYTQYF. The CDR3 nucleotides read TGTGCCAGCAAGGGTGTCAGGTTTTATACGCAGTATTTT.